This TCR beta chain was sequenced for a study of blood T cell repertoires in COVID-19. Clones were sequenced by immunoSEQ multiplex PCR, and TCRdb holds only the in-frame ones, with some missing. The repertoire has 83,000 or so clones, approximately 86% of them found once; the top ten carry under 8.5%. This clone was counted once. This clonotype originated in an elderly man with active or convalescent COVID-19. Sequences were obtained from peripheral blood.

CDR3 amino acids: CASSQRTKTYNEQFF. The CDR3 DNA is TGTGCCAGCAGCCAAAGGACAAAAACCTACAATGAGCAGTTCTTC. The chain has TRBV7-9 and TRBJ2-1; tentatively, D is TRBD1 (5 bases). Between the trimmed V and J ends, which lost 5 bases and 2 bases, there was a span of 13 bases. The CDR3 loop spans 15 amino acids. CDR1 is SEHNR and CDR2 is FQNEAQ in the germline V gene (reference sequence). Looking up the rest from reference TRBV7-9 and TRBJ2-1 gives the full variable domain: DTGVSQNPRHKITKRGQNVTFRCDPISEHNRLYWYRQTLGQGPEFLTYFQNEAQLEKSRLLSDRFSAERPKGSFSTLEIQRTEQGDSAMYLCASSQRTKTYNEQFFGPGTRLTVL.